This TCR beta chain originates from a study of vaccination and CD4 T cells after COVID-19. Study information: Either the Pfizer-BioNTech BNT162b2 or Moderna mRNA-1273 vaccine was given as two doses. Cells were stimulated with overlapping spike peptides from SARS-CoV-2, HCoV-NL63, HCoV-OC43 and HCoV-229E.

Treatment: approximately 10-day PBMC culture with coronavirus spike peptide pools or control peptides (ViraFEST assay). Researchers used the Oncomine TCR Beta short-read assay to sequence DNA from cultured CD4+ T cells. From the PCR reads, TCRdb called clonotypes with MiXCR, one entry per CDR3 protein. The sample lists 10,000 to 15,000 distinct CDR3 sequences, more than 70% occurring once. V lost 2 bases, J lost 2 bases, and 14 bases lay in between. The CDR3 is 16 amino acids. From germline, CDR1 is LNHDA and CDR2 SQIVND (reference sequence). A note on this clonotype: Its antigen is not identified.

The chain couples TRBV19 to TRBJ2-3; TRBD2 might be the D (6 bases). The sequencing input was CD4+ T cells from blood, cultured in vitro. This clonotype was sampled from a human donor who had recovered from COVID-19. The chain's CDR3 is CASSILASVFTDTQYF. The DNA for the CDR3 is TGTGCCAGTAGTATACTCGCTAGCGTGTTCACAGATACGCAGTATTTT.